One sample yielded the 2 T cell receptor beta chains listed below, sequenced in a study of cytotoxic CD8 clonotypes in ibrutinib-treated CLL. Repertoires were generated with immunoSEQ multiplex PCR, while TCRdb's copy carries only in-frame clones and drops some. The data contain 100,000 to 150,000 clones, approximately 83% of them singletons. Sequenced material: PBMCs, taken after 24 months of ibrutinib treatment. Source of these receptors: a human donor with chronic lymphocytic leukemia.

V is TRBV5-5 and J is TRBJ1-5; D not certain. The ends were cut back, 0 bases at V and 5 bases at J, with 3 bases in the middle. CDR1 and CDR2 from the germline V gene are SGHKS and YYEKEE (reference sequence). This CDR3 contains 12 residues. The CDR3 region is CASSLVDQPQHF. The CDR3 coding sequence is TGTGCCAGCAGCTTGGTGGATCAGCCCCAGCATTTT.

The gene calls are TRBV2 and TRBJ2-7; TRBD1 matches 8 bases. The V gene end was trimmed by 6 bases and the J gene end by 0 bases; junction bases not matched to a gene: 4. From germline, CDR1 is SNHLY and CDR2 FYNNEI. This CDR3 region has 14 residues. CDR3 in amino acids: CASSRDRSSYEQYF. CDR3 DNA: TGTGCCAGCAGCAGGGACAGGAGCTCCTACGAGCAGTACTTC.